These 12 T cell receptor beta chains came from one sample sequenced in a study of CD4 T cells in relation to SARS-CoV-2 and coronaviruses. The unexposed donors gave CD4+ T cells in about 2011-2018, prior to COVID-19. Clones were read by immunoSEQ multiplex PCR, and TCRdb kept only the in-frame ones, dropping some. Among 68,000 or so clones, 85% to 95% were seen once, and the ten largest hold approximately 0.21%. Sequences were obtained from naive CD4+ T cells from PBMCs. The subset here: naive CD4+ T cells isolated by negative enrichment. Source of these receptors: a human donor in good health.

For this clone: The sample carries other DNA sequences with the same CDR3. CDR3 nucleotide sequence: TGTGCCAGCTCACCACCTAGAACGGGAGGCTACGAGCAGTACTTC. Its protein product is CASSPPRTGGYEQYF. The gene calls are TRBV18 and TRBJ2-7; TRBD2 aligns across 7 bases. CDR1 and CDR2 from the germline V gene are KGHSH and LQKENI. The J segment lost 3 bases and the V segment lost 0 bases, leaving 5 bases of the junction unmatched. CDR3 size: 15 residues.

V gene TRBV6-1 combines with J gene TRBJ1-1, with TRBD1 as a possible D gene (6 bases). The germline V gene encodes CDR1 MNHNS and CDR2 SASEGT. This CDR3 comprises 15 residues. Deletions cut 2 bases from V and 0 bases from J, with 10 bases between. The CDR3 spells CASSERGGMNTEAFF. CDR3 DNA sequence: TGTGCCAGCAGTGAAAGGGGGGGAATGAACACTGAAGCTTTCTTT.

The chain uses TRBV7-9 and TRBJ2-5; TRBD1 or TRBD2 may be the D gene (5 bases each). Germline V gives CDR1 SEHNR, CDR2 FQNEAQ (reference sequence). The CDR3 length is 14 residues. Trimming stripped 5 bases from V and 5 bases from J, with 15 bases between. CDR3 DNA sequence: TGTGCCAGCAGCCACTGGGGATGGGGGGAGACCCAGTACTTC. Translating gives CASSHWGWGETQYF.

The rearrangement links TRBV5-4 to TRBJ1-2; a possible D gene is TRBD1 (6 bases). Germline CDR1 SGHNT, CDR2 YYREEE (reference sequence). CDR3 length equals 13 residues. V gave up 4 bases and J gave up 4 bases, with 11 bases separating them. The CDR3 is CASSEDRIYGYTF. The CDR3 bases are TGTGCCAGCAGCGAAGACAGGATCTATGGCTACACCTTC.

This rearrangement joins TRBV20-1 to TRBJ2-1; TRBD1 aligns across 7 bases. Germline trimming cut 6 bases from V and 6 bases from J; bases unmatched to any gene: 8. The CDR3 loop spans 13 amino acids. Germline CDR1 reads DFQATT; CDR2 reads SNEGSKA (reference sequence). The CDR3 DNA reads TGCAGTGCCAGTGCCAGGGGGATCAATGAGCAGTTCTTC. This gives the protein CSASARGINEQFF.

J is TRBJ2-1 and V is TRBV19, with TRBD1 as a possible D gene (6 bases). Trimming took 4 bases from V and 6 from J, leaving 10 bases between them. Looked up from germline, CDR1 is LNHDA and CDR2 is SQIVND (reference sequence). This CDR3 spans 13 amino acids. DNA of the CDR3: TGTGCCAGTAGTAAGGGACATCTCAATGAGCAGTTCTTC. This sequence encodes CASSKGHLNEQFF.

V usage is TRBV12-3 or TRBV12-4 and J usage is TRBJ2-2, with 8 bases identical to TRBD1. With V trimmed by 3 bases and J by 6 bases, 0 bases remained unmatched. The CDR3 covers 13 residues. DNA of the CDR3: TGTGCCAGCAGTTTCAGGGGGCCCGGGGAGCTGTTTTTT. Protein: CASSFRGPGELFF.

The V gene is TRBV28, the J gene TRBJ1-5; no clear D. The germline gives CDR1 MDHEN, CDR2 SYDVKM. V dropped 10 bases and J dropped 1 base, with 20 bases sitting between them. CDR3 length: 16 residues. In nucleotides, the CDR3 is TGTGCCATAGAAAAAGGAGCCGGACGGAGCAATCAGCCCCAGCATTTT. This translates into CAIEKGAGRSNQPQHF.

The CDR3 is CASSLSVSGRDTQYF. The CDR3 bases are TGTGCCAGCAGCTTAAGTGTTTCAGGACGAGATACGCAGTATTTT. The rearrangement uses TRBV7-2 and TRBJ2-3; D ambiguous. V lost 2 bases to trimming and J lost 5 bases, with 14 bases between them. In germline, CDR1 is SGHTA, CDR2 FQGNSA. CDR3 length: 15 residues.

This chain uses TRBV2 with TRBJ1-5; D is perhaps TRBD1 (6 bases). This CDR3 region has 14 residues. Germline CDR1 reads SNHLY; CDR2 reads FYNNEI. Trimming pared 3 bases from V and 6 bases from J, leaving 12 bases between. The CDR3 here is CASSDAGATQPQHF. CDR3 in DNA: TGTGCCAGCAGTGATGCAGGGGCTACTCAGCCCCAGCATTTT.

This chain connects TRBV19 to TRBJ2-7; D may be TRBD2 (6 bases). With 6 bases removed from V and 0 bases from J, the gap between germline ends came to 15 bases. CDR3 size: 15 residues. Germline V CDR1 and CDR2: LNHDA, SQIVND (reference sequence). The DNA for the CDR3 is TGTGCCAGTAGGAGACTAGTCGGGGACTCCTACGAGCAGTACTTC. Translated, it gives CASRRLVGDSYEQYF.

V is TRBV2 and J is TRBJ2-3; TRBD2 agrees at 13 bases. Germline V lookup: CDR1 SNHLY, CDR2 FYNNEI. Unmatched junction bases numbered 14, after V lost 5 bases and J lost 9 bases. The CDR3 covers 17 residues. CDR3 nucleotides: TGTGCCAGCAGTAACCCGACTAGCGGGGGGTCCGGGGGGACGCAGTATTTT. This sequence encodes CASSNPTSGGSGGTQYF.